Listed here are 21 T cell receptor beta chains from one sample, sequenced in a study of T cells in Graves' hyperthyroidism and ophthalmopathy. Template material for amplifying TCR beta CDR3 regions consisted of RNA transcripts. During a first-round RT-PCR of the TCR CDR3, the HTBI primer set was used. TCRdb re-derived calls from the multiplex PCR reads in MiXCR, one entry per CDR3 protein. The table records some 620,000 distinct CDR3 sequences, around 15% of them present only once. The sequencing sample was made of blood. Receptor source: a woman in her twenties or thirties with Graves' hyperthyroidism.

This clonotype was counted at least ten times. The chain has TRBV20-1 and TRBJ1-5, with D hard to call. The CDR3 runs to 14 residues. The ends were cut back, 4 bases at V and 0 bases at J, with 10 bases in the middle. The germline CDR1 and CDR2 sequences are DFQATT and SNEGSKA (reference sequence). The CDR3 DNA reads as TGCAGTGCTATCGACGGTTATAGCAATCAGCCCCAGCATTTT. This codes for CSAIDGYSNQPQHF.

As to this clonotype: This may come from a read error, since a much larger clone is one base off. This chain connects TRBV3-1 to TRBJ2-7; D unclear. TRBJ2-1 matches the DNA end more closely, so the J call is doubtful. CDR1 and CDR2 (germline): LGHDT, YNNKEL (reference sequence). This CDR3 region has 16 residues. In DNA form, the CDR3 reads TGTGCCAGCAGCCAAGATAGGCCTCGCATCTCCTACGAGCAGTTCTTC. Its translation is CASSQDRPRISYEQFF.

Many counts were recorded for this clonotype. V is TRBV7-2 and J is TRBJ1-5, with D uncertain. This CDR3 contains 14 residues. Trimming left V 4 bases short and J 0 bases short, with 7 bases between. Germline V gene sequence: CDR1 SGHTA, CDR2 FQGNSA. The CDR3 nucleotides are TGTGCCAGCAGCTCAGTTTATAGCAATCAGCCCCAGCATTTT. Translated, it gives CASSSVYSNQPQHF.

This clonotype was picked up a small number of times. V usage is TRBV27 and J usage is TRBJ1-6, with 7 bases aligning to TRBD1. After removal of 7 bases from V and 8 bases from J, the junction contained 8 bases not matched to a gene. Per the germline V gene, CDR1 is MNHEY and CDR2 is SMNVEV (reference sequence). The CDR3 has 14 residues. CDR3 nucleotide sequence: TGTGCCAGCAATCCGACAGGGACCGATTCACCCCTCCACTTT. Protein sequence: CASNPTGTDSPLHF.

This clonotype was recorded a few times. The CDR3 protein is CASSMNWDEQFF. The CDR3 region has the DNA TGTGCCAGCAGTATGAATTGGGATGAGCAGTTCTTC. The chain joins TRBV27 to TRBJ2-1; D unresolved. Trimming took off 5 bases at V and 8 bases at J, with 10 bases between the two ends. Germline-derived CDR1 and CDR2 are MNHEY and SMNVEV (reference sequence). This CDR3 is built from 12 residues.

The V call is TRBV20-1, the J call TRBJ2-7; 9 nucleotides agree with TRBD2. The germline V gene encodes CDR1 DFQATT and CDR2 SNEGSKA (reference sequence). The length of the CDR3 is 16 residues. The trim removed 3 bases at V and 1 base at J, leaving 10 bases unmatched. This chain's CDR3 is CSASQVGGRGSYEQYF. CDR3 nucleotide sequence: TGCAGTGCTAGTCAGGTGGGCGGGAGGGGGTCCTACGAGCAGTACTTC.

To note about this clonotype: This may arise from a read error, as a much more abundant clone is one base away. CDR3 sequence (DNA): TGTGCCAGCTTACAACGCTGGGGGAGCAATCAGCCCCAGCATTTT. It yields the protein CASLQRWGSNQPQHF. The chain joins TRBV18 to TRBJ1-5; D possibly corresponds to TRBD1 (5 bases). Germline V gene sequence: CDR1 KGHSH, CDR2 LQKENI. V was cut by 7 bases and J by 1 base, with 14 bases left in between. CDR3 length: 15 residues.

This chain uses TRBV30 with TRBJ2-5; no clear D. The germline V gene has CDR1 GTSNPN and CDR2 SVGIG (reference sequence). The CDR3 is 13 residues long. Trimming stripped 0 bases from V and 4 bases from J, with 9 bases between. CDR3 sequence (DNA): TGTGCCTGGAGTGTCCGCTTTAGAGAGACCCAGTACTTC. Translation gives CAWSVRFRETQYF.

This chain links TRBV6-4 with TRBJ1-5; D unresolved. The V gene's germline CDR1 is MRHNA and CDR2 SNTAGT. Trimming pared 4 bases from V and 3 bases from J, leaving 16 bases between. This CDR3 is 16 amino acids long. This chain's CDR3 is CASSVRRKIHNQPQHF. CDR3 bases: TGTGCCAGCAGTGTCCGAAGAAAAATACACAATCAGCCCCAGCATTTT.

V usage is TRBV20-1 and J usage is TRBJ2-1, with 9 positions matching TRBD2. V shed 0 bases, J shed 8 bases, and the junction held 8 bases outside the gene matches. CDR1 is DFQATT and CDR2 is SNEGSKA in the germline V gene (reference sequence). The CDR3 contains 15 residues. Here the CDR3 DNA reads TGCAGTGCTAGAGATCCTAGCGGGAAGTACCATGAGCAGTTCTTC. Protein: CSARDPSGKYHEQFF.

This clonotype was seen many times. The chain combines TRBV6-1 with TRBJ2-1; 10 bases match TRBD2. With V trimmed by 5 bases and J by 3 bases, 4 bases remained unmatched. This CDR3 spans 15 amino acids. The germline V gene has CDR1 MNHNS and CDR2 SASEGT. CDR3 in amino acids: CASSPRTSGYNEQFF. CDR3 DNA: TGTGCCAGCAGTCCCCGGACTAGCGGCTACAATGAGCAGTTCTTC.

In its sample, this clonotype was seen many times. V is TRBV28 and J is TRBJ2-3; 7 bases fit TRBD1. CDR3 size: 14 residues. Per the germline V gene, CDR1 is MDHEN and CDR2 is SYDVKM. J gave up 5 bases and V 5 bases, and 7 bases lay outside the gene matches. The CDR3 region is CASSQGDSEDTQYF. In DNA form, the CDR3 reads TGTGCCAGCAGTCAAGGGGACAGTGAAGATACGCAGTATTTT.

This clonotype was seen a few times. V and J are TRBV13 and TRBJ2-1, with 10 bases lining up with TRBD1. With 6 bases clipped from V and 8 bases from J, the junction kept 16 bases outside the gene matches. The germline CDR1 and CDR2 sequences are PRHDT and FYEKMQ (reference sequence). CDR3 size: 17 residues. The CDR3 is CASSFTRDRGRSDEQFF. The CDR3 DNA reads as TGTGCCAGCAGTTTCACACGTGACAGGGGGCGCTCCGATGAGCAGTTCTTC. The complete variable domain, with remaining parts taken from reference TRBV13 and TRBJ2-1, reads AAGVIQSPRHLIKEKRETATLKCYPIPRHDTVYWYQQGPGQDPQFLISFYEKMQSDKGSIPDRFSAQQFSDYHSELNMSSLELGDSALYFCASSFTRDRGRSDEQFFGPGTRLTVL.

This clonotype was seen ten or more times. The chain links TRBV2 to TRBJ2-7; 7 positions agree with TRBD1. Germline V gives CDR1 SNHLY, CDR2 FYNNEI. Trimming cost V 4 bases and J 4 bases; bases outside gene matches: 4. CDR3 length equals 13 residues. CDR3 DNA sequence: TGTGCCAGCAGTGTACAGGGGCGGTACGAGCAGTACTTC. It is translated as CASSVQGRYEQYF.

The CDR3 region has the DNA TGCGCCAGCAGCCAAGACAGGGGGCTGGGCACCGGGGAGCTGTTTTTT. Its translation is CASSQDRGLGTGELFF. This sequence joins TRBV4-3 and TRBJ2-2, with TRBD1 matching over 8 bases. CDR1 is LGHNA and CDR2 is YSLEER in the germline V gene. The ends lost 0 bases at V and 4 bases at J; junction bases unmatched: 4. The CDR3 consists of 16 residues.

The chain links TRBV5-4 to TRBJ2-1; D gene ambiguous. With 0 bases removed from V and 6 bases from J, the gap between germline ends came to 10 bases. Germline CDR1 is SGHNT and CDR2 is YYREEE (reference sequence). CDR3 length equals 14 residues. CDR3 DNA: TGTGCCAGCAGCTTGGGTATTAGGATCAATGAGCAGTTCTTC. Its protein is CASSLGIRINEQFF.

There are many counts of this clonotype. The chain has TRBV12-3 or TRBV12-4 and TRBJ2-7, with 7 bases aligning to TRBD1. There are 16 residues in the CDR3. J lost 7 bases, V lost 1 base, and 13 bases had no gene match. CDR3 nucleotides: TGTGCCAGCAGTTTAGGGACAGGAACCGGAGCGAGGGAGCAGTACTTC. This encodes CASSLGTGTGAREQYF.

This chain connects TRBV7-8 to TRBJ2-2; possibly TRBD1 for D (6 bases). V lost 3 bases and J lost 7, with 18 bases in between. CDR1 and CDR2 (germline): SGHVS, FQNEAQ. The CDR3 is 16 residues long. CDR3: CASSLNLGGGGGELFF. The CDR3 bases are TGTGCCAGCAGCTTGAATTTAGGGGGTGGAGGCGGGGAGCTGTTTTTT.

This clonotype has more than one count but fewer than ten. The V call is TRBV9, the J call TRBJ1-3; no clear D. The V end lost 4 bases, the J end lost 0 bases, and 5 bases lay between the germline ends. Germline V gene lookup returns CDR1 SGDLS and CDR2 YYNGEE. The CDR3 is 13 residues long. Written as DNA, the CDR3 is TGTGCCAGCAGCAGCGTCTCTGGAAACACCATATATTTT. This gives the protein CASSSVSGNTIYF.

In DNA, the CDR3 is TGTGCCAGCCTGACCGGGACTAGCGGGCGTGGGTACCAAGAGACCCAGTACTTC. It specifies CASLTGTSGRGYQETQYF. The V and J genes are TRBV6-1 and TRBJ2-5, with TRBD2 matching 12 bases. V was clipped by 8 bases and J by 0 bases; unmatched bases: 13. This CDR3 contains 18 residues. Germline V gene lookup returns CDR1 MNHNS and CDR2 SASEGT.

This clonotype occurred many times. CDR3 nucleotides: TGTGCCAGCAGTTTAGGGCTAGCGAACATTCAGTACTTC. This encodes CASSLGLANIQYF. V usage is TRBV12-3 or TRBV12-4 and J usage is TRBJ2-4, with D perhaps TRBD2 (6 bases). V was clipped by 1 base and J by 7 bases, with 8 bases between them. CDR3 length: 13 residues.